Sequencing of this TCR beta chain was carried out in a study of glioma-infiltrating T cells after dendritic cell vaccination. Amplification used 60 V beta primers and 13 J beta primers. Profiled with immunoSEQ multiplex PCR; TCRdb holds only in-frame clones, not every one. The sample lists more than 55,000 clones, around 85% occurring once. Trimming removed 7 bases from V and 7 bases from J; junction bases left unmatched: 11. Germline V CDR1 and CDR2: GTSNPN, SVGIG (reference sequence). This CDR3 has 14 residues. The time point denotes: after dendritic cell vaccination, including at tumor progression/relapse. None of the glioblastoma patients had an isocitrate dehydrogenase mutation. Blood PBMC samples: pre-vaccination, two weeks post third vaccination, and at tumor progression.

The source was blood, collected after dendritic cell vaccination. The sequence came from a human donor with glioblastoma. The V call is TRBV30, the J call TRBJ2-2, with 8 bases lining up with TRBD1. CDR3 DNA: TGTGCCTACAGGACAGGGAGGTTGAACGGGGAGCTGTTTTTT. Its protein product is CAYRTGRLNGELFF.